The source of this T cell receptor (beta chain) is a study of T-cell reconstitution after alpha-beta-depleted transplantation in children. Library preparation (for TCRbeta) was performed with unique molecular identifiers. TCRdb reprocessed the PCR reads via MiXCR and lists one record per CDR3 protein. The table lists hundreds of thousands of distinct CDR3 sequences, about 15% of them singletons. This clonotype showed up many times. The receptor was isolated from a human donor who donated a stem cell graft to a child with acute myeloid leukemia. The source material was PBMCs from the stem cell graft donor, sampled from the stem cell graft.

The DNA of the CDR3 is TGTGCCAGCAGCGCCTCGAAAACAGGGCTGGCTGGGGAGACCCAGTACTTC. It codes for CASSASKTGLAGETQYF. The chain has TRBV9 and TRBJ2-5, with D possibly TRBD1 on 6 matching bases. The CDR3 contains 17 residues. The germline CDR1 and CDR2 sequences are SGDLS and YYNGEE. Deletions cut 3 bases from V and 5 bases from J, with 23 bases between.